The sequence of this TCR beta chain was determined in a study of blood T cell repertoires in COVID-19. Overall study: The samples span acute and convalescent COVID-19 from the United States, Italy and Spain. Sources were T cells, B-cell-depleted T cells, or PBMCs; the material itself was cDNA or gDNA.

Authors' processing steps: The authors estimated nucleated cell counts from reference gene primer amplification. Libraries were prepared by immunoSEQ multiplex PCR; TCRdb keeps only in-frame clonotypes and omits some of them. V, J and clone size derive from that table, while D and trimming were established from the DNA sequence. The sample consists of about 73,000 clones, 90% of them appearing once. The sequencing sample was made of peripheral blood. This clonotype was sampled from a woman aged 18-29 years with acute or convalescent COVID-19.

In DNA, the CDR3 is TGTGCCAGCACTCACCTAGCGAGCACCGGGGAGCTGTTTTTT. Translation gives CASTHLASTGELFF. The gene calls are TRBV6-5 and TRBJ2-2; TRBD2 is a possible D gene (6 bases). Germline lookup yields CDR1 MNHEY and CDR2 SVGAGI. V gave up 7 bases and J gave up 4 bases, with 13 bases separating them. The length of the CDR3 is 14 residues.